This T cell receptor (beta chain) emerged from a study of shared clonotypes between healthy human individuals. Some clones are missing from TCRdb's copy, which holds only in-frame ones; the method was immunoSEQ multiplex PCR. The repertoire consists of fewer than 350,000 clones, with around 87% occurring once and the leading ten covering under 20%. Adults of Caucasian background living in Nashville, Tennessee made up all donors. The germline gives CDR1 SGDLS, CDR2 YYNGEE. Trimming removed 0 bases at V and 2 bases at J, with 8 bases between. This CDR3 comprises 14 residues. This clone occurred once. The sequenced sample consisted of memory CD8+ T cells sorted from blood. Subset of the sample: CD45RO+ cells pooled with CCR7-negative TemRA cells. The J gene is TRBJ1-2, the V gene TRBV9; D is unclear. The clonotype comes from a man aged 18 to 30 in good health. The CDR3: CASSVGPENYGYTF. The CDR3 DNA follows: TGTGCCAGCAGCGTAGGCCCCGAGAACTATGGCTACACCTTC.